The 4 T cell receptor beta chains in this list originate from one sample, sequenced in a study of blood T cell repertoires in COVID-19. Assay used: immunoSEQ multiplex PCR; TCRdb lists only in-frame clones, some missing. The sample lists 55,000 to 75,000 clones, about four fifths seen once, with around 15% in the top ten. The sample consisted of peripheral blood. The source is a man in his sixties with COVID-19, enrolled during active disease.

The chain carries TRBV20-1 and TRBJ2-5; no reliable D call. CDR3 length: 13 amino acids. V shed 3 bases and J shed 2 bases, with 10 bases lying between them. Germline loops: CDR1 DFQATT, CDR2 SNEGSKA (reference sequence). The CDR3 loop reads CSASDMFQETQYF. The CDR3 nucleotides read TGCAGTGCTAGTGACATGTTTCAAGAGACCCAGTACTTC.

The chain links TRBV25-1 to TRBJ2-3; 9 bases are shared with TRBD1. Trimming removed 4 bases from V and 0 bases from J; junction bases left unmatched: 2. The CDR3 has 15 amino acids. Germline lookup yields CDR1 MGHDK and CDR2 SYGVNS. Here the CDR3 reads CASSVQGASTDTQYF. The CDR3 region has the DNA TGTGCCAGCAGTGTACAGGGGGCGAGCACAGATACGCAGTATTTT.

The rearrangement uses TRBV10-1 and TRBJ2-2; D is perhaps TRBD2 (6 bases). V dropped 7 bases and J dropped 5 bases, with 14 bases sitting between them. This CDR3 has 14 amino acids. Germline CDR1 and CDR2: WNHNN and SYGVQD (reference sequence). The DNA of the CDR3 is TGCGCCAGCACCGATAGACTAGTGACCGGGGAGCTGTTTTTT. Translating gives CASTDRLVTGELFF.

This chain links TRBV11-2 with TRBJ1-3; the match to TRBD1 covers 8 bases. V gave up 4 bases and J gave up 7 bases; unmatched junction bases: 12. CDR1 is SGHAT, CDR2 FQNNGV, per germline. The CDR3 totals 16 residues. The CDR3 protein is CASSSDRAVAGNTIYF. CDR3 nucleotides: TGTGCCAGCAGCTCGGACAGGGCTGTGGCAGGGAACACCATATATTTT.